The entry that follows covers one T cell receptor beta chain sequence. The data are from a study of T cells after yellow fever vaccination. This CDR3 is 12 amino acids long. Germline CDR1 and CDR2: SGHVS and FNYEAQ. The germline V and J ends were trimmed by 5 bases and 10 bases, with 11 bases remaining between them. TCRdb re-called the 5' RACE reads with MiXCR, one entry per CDR3 protein. The table lists hundreds of thousands of distinct CDR3 sequences, 9% to 15% of them singletons. This sequence was found in a man aged 25 to 45 who received the YFV17D yellow fever vaccine. Here the sequenced sample was PBMCs, taken on the day of the yellow fever booster vaccination. This chain uses TRBV7-6 with TRBJ2-2; D is undetermined. Written as DNA, the CDR3 is TGTGCCAGCAGCCCCGGACGCACGGAGCTGTTTTTT. This encodes CASSPGRTELFF. Drawing the rest from reference TRBV7-6 and TRBJ2-2, the complete variable domain is GAGVSQSPRYKVTKRGQDVALRCDPISGHVSLYWYRQALGQGPEFLTYFNYEAQQDKSGLPNDRFSAERPEGSISTLTIQRTEQRDSAMYRCASSPGRTELFFGEGSRLTVL.